The 16 T cell receptor beta chains presented below share a single source sample, sequenced in a study of shared clonotypes between healthy human individuals. Here immunoSEQ multiplex PCR was the method, and the copy in TCRdb shows in-frame clones only, minus some. The data contain around 1.4 million clones, approximately 98.5% of them singletons. The sequenced sample consisted of naive CD4+ T cells sorted from blood. Subset reported: CD45RA+ positively selected. The receptors come from a man aged 25-40 years in good health.

V usage is TRBV6-4 and J usage is TRBJ2-1; possible D gene TRBD2, 6 bases. The CDR3 has 13 amino acids. Germline V gene lookup returns CDR1 MRHNA and CDR2 SNTAGT. V lost 2 bases to trimming and J lost 4 bases, with 6 bases between them. Written as DNA, the CDR3 is TGTGCCAGCAGTGACGGGACTTACAATGAGCAGTTCTTC. It translates to CASSDGTYNEQFF.

V gene TRBV29-1 combines with J gene TRBJ2-7, with 13 nucleotides matching TRBD2. V lost 3 bases, J lost 5 bases, and 4 bases stayed unmatched. CDR1 is SQVTM and CDR2 is ANQGSEA in the germline V gene. The CDR3 consists of 14 residues. The CDR3 here is CSVDGLAGADEQYF. The CDR3 coding sequence is TGCAGCGTTGATGGACTAGCGGGAGCCGACGAGCAGTACTTC.

V and J are TRBV18 and TRBJ2-2, with 8 bases fitting TRBD1. The V segment lost 1 base and the J segment 4 bases; nucleotides outside the gene matches: 8. CDR1 and CDR2 from the germline V gene are KGHSH and LQKENI. There are 17 residues in the CDR3. The CDR3 DNA reads TGTGCCAGCTCACCACTCCCACAGGGGGGTCGCACCGGGGAGCTGTTTTTT. As protein: CASSPLPQGGRTGELFF.

The chain joins TRBV9 to TRBJ2-2; 8 positions match TRBD1. V gave up 3 bases and J gave up 10 bases; unmatched junction bases: 11. This CDR3 region has 15 residues. Germline CDR1 reads SGDLS; CDR2 reads YYNGEE. In DNA form, the CDR3 reads TGTGCCAGCAGCGCCGACAGGGGTGGTGACGAGGAGCTGTTTTTT. This sequence encodes CASSADRGGDEELFF.

The rearrangement links TRBV7-9 to TRBJ2-7; a weak D match, TRBD2 (5 bases). V gave up 4 bases and J gave up 3 bases, with 10 bases separating them. The CDR3 runs 13 residues. Germline values: CDR1 SEHNR, CDR2 FQNEAQ (reference sequence). The CDR3 loop is CASSSGVYYEQYF. The CDR3, as DNA: TGTGCCAGCAGCTCCGGGGTCTACTACGAGCAGTACTTC.

The rearrangement uses TRBV7-7 and TRBJ2-7, with D possibly being TRBD2 (6 bases). The CDR3 extends over 14 amino acids. The germline V and J ends were trimmed by 1 base and 5 bases, with 12 bases remaining between them. The germline CDR1 and CDR2 sequences are SSHAT and FNYEAQ (reference sequence). The CDR3 reads CASSLGGASDEQYF. In nucleotides, the CDR3 is TGTGCCAGCAGCTTAGGCGGGGCCTCGGACGAGCAGTACTTC.

The genes are TRBV12-5 and TRBJ1-2; 7 bases agree with TRBD1. The CDR3 consists of 16 residues. Per germline, CDR1 LGHNT and CDR2 FRNRAP. The V segment lost 1 base and the J segment 3 bases; nucleotides outside the gene matches: 8. In nucleotides, the CDR3 is TGTGCTAGTGGTTTGGCAACTCAGACAGGGCACTATGGCTACACCTTC. Its translation is CASGLATQTGHYGYTF.

CDR3 protein: CASSPLSRGGGGELFF. The CDR3 region has the DNA TGTGCCAGCAGCCCCTTGTCGAGGGGGGGAGGCGGGGAGCTGTTTTTT. The rearrangement joins TRBV7-2 to TRBJ2-2; perhaps TRBD2 as D (7 bases). V gave up 5 bases and J gave up 7 bases, with 20 bases separating them. The CDR3 has 16 residues. Germline-derived CDR1 and CDR2 are SGHTA and FQGNSA.

The chain joins TRBV11-3 to TRBJ2-5; D ambiguous. The germline CDR1 and CDR2 sequences are SGHNT and YENEEA. V shed 0 bases and J shed 5 bases, with 7 bases lying between them. This CDR3 has 13 amino acids. In DNA, the CDR3 is TGTGCCAGCAGCTTAGACCCAATGGAGACCCAGTACTTC. Amino acids: CASSLDPMETQYF.

The CDR3 loop reads CASSGGTFPYEQYF. The CDR3 DNA is TGTGCCAGCAGTGGAGGGACGTTTCCCTACGAGCAGTACTTC. The V gene is TRBV6-5, the J gene TRBJ2-7, with D maybe TRBD2 (6 bases). This CDR3 spans 14 amino acids. Germline CDR1 is MNHEY and CDR2 is SVGAGI. Trimming took 5 bases from V and 2 from J, leaving 13 bases between them.

This chain links TRBV28 with TRBJ2-5; TRBD1 aligns across 10 bases. The CDR3 runs 15 residues. Looked up from germline, CDR1 is MDHEN and CDR2 is SYDVKM. After removal of 4 bases from V and 5 bases from J, the junction contained 7 bases not matched to a gene. The CDR3 loop is CASSSIRQGAETQYF. CDR3 coding DNA: TGTGCCAGCAGTTCTATTCGACAGGGGGCTGAGACCCAGTACTTC.

This chain uses TRBV6-1 with TRBJ2-7, with 8 bases lining up with TRBD1. V dropped 4 bases and J dropped 6; count of bases not matched to a gene: 8. Per the germline V gene, CDR1 is MNHNS and CDR2 is SASEGT. The CDR3 length is 14 residues. CDR3 bases: TGTGCCAGCAGTGGGCGGACAGGGATTCTCGAGCAGTACTTC. It is translated as CASSGRTGILEQYF.

The rearrangement joins TRBV7-9 to TRBJ2-2, with D possibly being TRBD2 (6 bases). CDR3 length equals 16 residues. The V gene lost 5 bases and the J gene lost 1 base, with 14 bases spanning the gap. Germline V gene lookup returns CDR1 SEHNR and CDR2 FQNEAQ (reference sequence). CDR3 nucleotide sequence: TGTGCCAGCAGCCCCGAGTGGGGGGTGAACACCGGGGAGCTGTTTTTT. Its translation: CASSPEWGVNTGELFF.

The genes are TRBV5-1 and TRBJ2-7; 9 bases are shared with TRBD1. CDR3 size: 15 residues. Per the germline V gene, CDR1 is SGHRS and CDR2 is YFSETQ. The J segment lost 5 bases and the V segment lost 6 bases, leaving 12 bases of the junction unmatched. The CDR3 coding sequence is TGCGCCAGCACCATCGCGGCAGGACAGGGGAACGAGCAGTACTTC. It encodes CASTIAAGQGNEQYF.

The chain uses TRBV19 and TRBJ2-7; no clear D. The CDR3 length is 13 residues. The ends were cut back, 7 bases at V and 1 base at J, with 11 bases in the middle. Germline V lookup: CDR1 LNHDA, CDR2 SQIVND (reference sequence). For the CDR3, the DNA is TGTGCCAGTACCCCCGGCCAGTCCTACGAGCAGTACTTC. Protein: CASTPGQSYEQYF.

This chain links TRBV19 with TRBJ2-7; 7 bases are a match to TRBD1. This CDR3 contains 16 residues. V lost 4 bases, J lost 0 bases, and 9 bases stayed unmatched. CDR1 is LNHDA and CDR2 is SQIVND in the germline V gene (reference sequence). CDR3 sequence: CASSSSLTGYSYEQYF. CDR3 nucleotide sequence: TGTGCCAGTAGTAGCTCTCTGACAGGGTACTCCTACGAGCAGTACTTC.